This T cell receptor beta chain was observed in a study of cytomegalovirus exposure and HLA in healthy donors. General observations from the study: Certain sequence variants were highly shared and formed a cluster, and this cluster was likely a sequencing artifact.

A note on this clone: The antigen is not known.

The CDR3 has 17 amino acids. Germline CDR1 is SGHAT and CDR2 is FQNNGV. After removal of 5 bases from V and 4 bases from J, the junction contained 13 bases not matched to a gene. The PCR was carried out with 60 Vbeta primers and 13 Jbeta primers. This table comes from immunoSEQ multiplex PCR, and its TCRdb copy is limited to in-frame clones, with some not included. The sample shows about 100,000 clones, 74% of them seen only once. The rearrangement joins TRBV11-2 to TRBJ2-3, with 9 positions matching TRBD1. Sequencing input: PBMCs. The sequence derives from a man in his fifties in good health and CMV-seropositive. The CDR3 loop is CASSRSLGTGSADTQYF. CDR3 sequence (DNA): TGTGCCAGCAGCCGGAGTTTAGGGACAGGGAGCGCAGATACGCAGTATTTT.